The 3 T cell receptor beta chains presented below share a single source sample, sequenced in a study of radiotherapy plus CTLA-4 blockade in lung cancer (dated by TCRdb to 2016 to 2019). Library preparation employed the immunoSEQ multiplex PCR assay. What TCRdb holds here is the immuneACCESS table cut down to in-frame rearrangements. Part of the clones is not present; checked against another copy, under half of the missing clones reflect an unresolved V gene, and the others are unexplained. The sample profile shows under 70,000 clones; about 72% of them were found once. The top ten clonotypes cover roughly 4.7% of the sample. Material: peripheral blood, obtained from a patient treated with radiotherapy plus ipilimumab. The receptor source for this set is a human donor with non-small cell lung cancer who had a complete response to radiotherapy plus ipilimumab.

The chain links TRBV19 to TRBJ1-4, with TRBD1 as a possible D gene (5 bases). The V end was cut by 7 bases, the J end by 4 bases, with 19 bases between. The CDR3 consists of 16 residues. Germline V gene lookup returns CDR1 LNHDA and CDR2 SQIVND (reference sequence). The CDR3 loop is CASTLLGRGNNEKLFF. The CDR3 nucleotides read TGTGCCAGTACCCTGCTGGGAAGGGGAAATAATGAAAAACTGTTTTTT.

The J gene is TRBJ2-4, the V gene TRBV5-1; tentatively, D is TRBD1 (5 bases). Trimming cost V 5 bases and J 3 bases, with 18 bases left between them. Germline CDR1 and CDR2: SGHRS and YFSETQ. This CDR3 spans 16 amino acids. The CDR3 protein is CASSRGPDPSKNIQYF. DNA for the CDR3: TGCGCCAGCAGTAGGGGTCCCGACCCTAGCAAAAACATTCAGTACTTC.

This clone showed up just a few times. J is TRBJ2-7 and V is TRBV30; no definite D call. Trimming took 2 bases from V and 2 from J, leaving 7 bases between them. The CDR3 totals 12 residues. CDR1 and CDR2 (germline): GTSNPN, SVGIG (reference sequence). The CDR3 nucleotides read TGTGCCTGGAGTAGACACCCCTACGAGCAGTACGTC. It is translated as CAWSRHPYEQYV.